This T cell receptor (beta chain) was found in a study of cytomegalovirus exposure and HLA in healthy donors. Study observations and caveats: TCR beta chains numbering 164 were designated cytomegalovirus-associated.

Trimming shortened V by 0 bases and J by 0 bases, and 9 bases separated the two germline ends. The CDR3 totals 15 residues. Germline CDR1 reads LNHNV; CDR2 reads YYDKDF (reference sequence). This clone turned up a few times. Antigen unknown. PCR primers comprised 60 Vbeta and 13 Jbeta primers. This table comes from immunoSEQ multiplex PCR, and its TCRdb copy is limited to in-frame clones, with some not included. The top ten hold 2% to 2.5% of the sample, which has 120,000 to 150,000 clones, approximately 68% seen once. What was sequenced was PBMCs. The clonotype comes from a middle-aged man in good health and CMV-seronegative. V is TRBV15 and J is TRBJ2-7; D gene ambiguous. Here the CDR3 reads CATSRDHSSSYEQYF. The CDR3 nucleotides read TGTGCCACCAGCAGAGATCACTCAAGCTCCTACGAGCAGTACTTC.